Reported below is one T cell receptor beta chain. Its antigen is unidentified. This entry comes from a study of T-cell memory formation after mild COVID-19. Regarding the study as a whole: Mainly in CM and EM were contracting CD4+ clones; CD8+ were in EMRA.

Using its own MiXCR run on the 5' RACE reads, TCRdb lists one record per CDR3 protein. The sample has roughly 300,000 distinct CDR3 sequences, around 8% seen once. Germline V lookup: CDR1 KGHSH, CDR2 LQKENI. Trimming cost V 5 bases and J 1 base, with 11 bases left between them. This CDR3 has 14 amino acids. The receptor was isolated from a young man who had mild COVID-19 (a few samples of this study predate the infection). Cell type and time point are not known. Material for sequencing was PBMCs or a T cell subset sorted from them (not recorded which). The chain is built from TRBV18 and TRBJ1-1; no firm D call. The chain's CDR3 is CASSVRDTNTEAFF. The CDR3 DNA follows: TGTGCCAGCTCAGTCCGGGATACGAACACTGAAGCTTTCTTT.